A selection of T cell receptor beta chains follows, all from one sample in a study of blood T cell repertoires in COVID-19. Sequenced by immunoSEQ multiplex PCR; TCRdb stores in-frame clones only, minus some. Seen here are 170,000 or so clones, about 88% observed once, and the top ten hold about 2.6%. The sample was peripheral blood. The receptors here all came from a man in his forties or fifties with active or convalescent COVID-19. CDR3s include the opening cysteine and the closing phenylalanine or tryptophan. The order of the fields is J gene, V gene, CDR3 length, D gene, clone size, CDR3 DNA, CDR3 protein. D genes are given only for firm matches. The size entry is marked missing in some rows and otherwise reads once, few, many or a size class.

J: TRBJ2-7; V: TRBV6-5; length: 15; D: TRBD2; size: -; DNA: TGTGCCAGCAGTTTCCTCCGGGGCAGGGAGGGTGATCAGTACTTC; CDR3: CASSFLRGREGDQYF
J: TRBJ2-3; V: TRBV7-9; length: 15; D: TRBD2; size: -; DNA: TGTGCCAGCAGCTTAGCGAGCGGGGCGGGAGATACGCAGTATTTT; CDR3: CASSLASGAGDTQYF
J: TRBJ2-5; V: TRBV5-4; length: 17; D: TRBD2; size: -; DNA: TGTGCCAGCAGCTTGGCCGGACTAGCGGGGGGTCCAGAGACCCAGTACTTC; CDR3: CASSLAGLAGGPETQYF
J: TRBJ2-5; V: TRBV29-1; length: 15; D: TRBD2; size: -; DNA: TGCAGCGTGCCCGGGGGGGGAGGGGCGGCAGAGACCCAGTACTTC; CDR3: CSVPGGGGAAETQYF
J: TRBJ2-7; V: TRBV9; length: 14; D: -; size: -; DNA: TGTGCCAGCAGCGTAGGGAGTAGCTCCTACGAGCAGTACTTC; CDR3: CASSVGSSSYEQYF
J: TRBJ2-5; V: TRBV12-3/TRBV12-4; length: 11; D: -; size: -; DNA: TGTGCCAGCAGCTCTCGGGAGACCCAGTACTTC; CDR3: CASSSRETQYF
J: TRBJ2-7; V: TRBV7-8; length: 17; D: TRBD2; size: -; DNA: TGTGCCAGCAGCTTACTAGCGGGGGGGCTCGGCACCTACGAGCAGTACTTC; CDR3: CASSLLAGGLGTYEQYF
J: TRBJ1-2; V: TRBV30; length: 12; D: -; size: -; DNA: TGTGCCTGGAGAGGAAGGGGTCCTGGCTACACCTTC; CDR3: CAWRGRGPGYTF
J: TRBJ1-2; V: TRBV14; length: 13; D: -; size: once; DNA: TGTGCCAGCAGCCCCGGGAGTTGGGGCGGCTACACCTTC; CDR3: CASSPGSWGGYTF
J: TRBJ2-3; V: TRBV6-1; length: 17; D: -; size: -; DNA: TGTGCCAGCAGTGAAAGATTTCGGGGAGGAGGCACAGATACGCAGTATTTT; CDR3: CASSERFRGGGTDTQYF
J: TRBJ2-1; V: TRBV19; length: 15; D: TRBD2; size: -; DNA: TGTGCCAGTAGTATCGTATCCGGGACTAGCAATGAGCAGTTCTTC; CDR3: CASSIVSGTSNEQFF
J: TRBJ2-1; V: TRBV28; length: 16; D: -; size: -; DNA: TGTGCCAGCAGTCAGAGTCCGGGGTTTCTATACAATGAGCAGTTCTTC; CDR3: CASSQSPGFLYNEQFF
J: TRBJ2-7; V: TRBV6-5; length: 14; D: -; size: -; DNA: TGTGCCAGCACCCTAAGCCCGGTGAGCTACGAGCAGTACTTC; CDR3: CASTLSPVSYEQYF
J: TRBJ1-1; V: TRBV5-1; length: 12; D: -; size: -; DNA: TGCGCCAGCACTGAGGCTGGGACTGAAGCTTTCTTT; CDR3: CASTEAGTEAFF
J: TRBJ2-2; V: TRBV6-1; length: 14; D: -; size: few; DNA: TGTGCCAGCAGTGAAGAAAGCGGCACCGGGGAGCTGTTTTTT; CDR3: CASSEESGTGELFF
J: TRBJ2-2; V: TRBV6-6; length: 16; D: -; size: -; DNA: TGTGCCAGCAGTTACCCGGGGGGCCCGAACACCGGGGAGCTGTTTTTT; CDR3: CASSYPGGPNTGELFF
J: TRBJ2-3; V: TRBV7-9; length: 18; D: -; size: -; DNA: TGTGCCAGCAGCTTAGGGGAGGTCCGACCTACTAGCACAGATACGCAGTATTTT; CDR3: CASSLGEVRPTSTDTQYF
J: TRBJ2-1; V: TRBV28; length: 12; D: -; size: -; DNA: TGTGCCAGCAGGTCCTCGGTCAATGAGCAGTTCTTC; CDR3: CASRSSVNEQFF
J: TRBJ1-5; V: TRBV19; length: 15; D: -; size: -; DNA: TGTGCCACCGGGGGGACCTCCGGGGGCAATCAGCCCCAGCATTTT; CDR3: CATGGTSGGNQPQHF
J: TRBJ2-2; V: TRBV6-4; length: 17; D: -; size: -; DNA: TGTGCCAGCAGTGAAAGCTTGGGAGCTCCTAACACCGGGGAGCTGTTTTTT; CDR3: CASSESLGAPNTGELFF
J: TRBJ2-5; V: TRBV4-2; length: 15; D: -; size: -; DNA: TGTGCCAGCAGCCAAGTTCGAGGGACTCAAGAGACCCAGTACTTC; CDR3: CASSQVRGTQETQYF
J: TRBJ1-1; V: TRBV28; length: 16; D: -; size: -; DNA: TGTGCCAGCAGTTTGACTTCTGGGGCCGGGAACACTGAAGCTTTCTTT; CDR3: CASSLTSGAGNTEAFF
J: TRBJ2-1; V: TRBV6-5; length: 12; D: TRBD2; size: -; DNA: TGTGCCAGCAGAACCCGGGGGGATGAGCAGTTCTTC; CDR3: CASRTRGDEQFF
J: TRBJ2-5; V: TRBV5-6; length: 15; D: TRBD1; size: once; DNA: TGTGCCAGCAGCCCCGACAGGGTGGGGACAGAGACCCAGTACTTC; CDR3: CASSPDRVGTETQYF
J: TRBJ2-7; V: TRBV2; length: 14; D: -; size: -; DNA: TGTGCCAGCAGTGATTCCAGGGGAAAAAACGAGCAGTACTTC; CDR3: CASSDSRGKNEQYF
J: TRBJ2-5; V: TRBV19; length: 16; D: TRBD2; size: -; DNA: TGTGCCAGTACCCTCCGGGGGGGGGCTGGGCAAGAGACCCAGTACTTC; CDR3: CASTLRGGAGQETQYF
J: TRBJ2-7; V: TRBV7-9; length: 15; D: -; size: -; DNA: TGTGCCAGCAGCTTAGAAAGGTCAGGGGCCTACGAGCAGTACTTC; CDR3: CASSLERSGAYEQYF
J: TRBJ2-3; V: TRBV4-2; length: 17; D: TRBD2; size: -; DNA: TGTGCCAGCAGCCACTCTTTAGCGGGGGCCTTGACAGATACGCAGTATTTT; CDR3: CASSHSLAGALTDTQYF
J: TRBJ2-1; V: TRBV7-9; length: 13; D: TRBD2; size: -; DNA: TGTGCCAGTGCTGGGGACGGGGGGAATGAGCAGTTCTTC; CDR3: CASAGDGGNEQFF
J: TRBJ2-7; V: TRBV6-6; length: 15; D: TRBD1; size: -; DNA: TGTGCCAGCAGTGACCAGCCGGGACAGGGCTACGAGCAGTACTTC; CDR3: CASSDQPGQGYEQYF
J: TRBJ1-6; V: TRBV7-9; length: 14; D: -; size: few; DNA: TGTGCCAGCAGCTTACAGGACTATAATTCACCCCTCCACTTT; CDR3: CASSLQDYNSPLHF
J: TRBJ2-3; V: TRBV7-2; length: 14; D: TRBD1; size: -; DNA: TGTGCCAGCAAACCGACAGGGCCCACAGATACGCAGTATTTT; CDR3: CASKPTGPTDTQYF
J: TRBJ1-3; V: TRBV19; length: 16; D: TRBD1; size: -; DNA: TGTGCCAGTAGATCAACCGGGACAGGGGCCGGAAACACCATATATTTT; CDR3: CASRSTGTGAGNTIYF
J: TRBJ1-1; V: TRBV3-1/TRBV3-2; length: 14; D: -; size: -; DNA: TGTGCCAGCAGCCACGACAGCCTGAACACTGAAGCTTTCTTT; CDR3: CASSHDSLNTEAFF
J: TRBJ1-6; V: TRBV6-5; length: 15; D: -; size: -; DNA: TGTGCCAGCCAAACTTTAGGGCCAGGGCAGTCACCCCTCCACTTT; CDR3: CASQTLGPGQSPLHF
J: TRBJ2-5; V: TRBV10-3; length: 15; D: -; size: once; DNA: TGTGCCATCAGTGGGAGTAGTCAAAGTCAAGAGACCCAGTACTTC; CDR3: CAISGSSQSQETQYF
J: TRBJ1-4; V: TRBV6-5; length: 14; D: TRBD1; size: -; DNA: TGTGCCAGCAAACAGGACAGGGGTAATGAAAAACTGTTTTTT; CDR3: CASKQDRGNEKLFF
J: TRBJ1-6; V: TRBV6-4; length: 15; D: TRBD1; size: -; DNA: TGTGCCAGCAGTAAAAGGACAGGGGAGAATTCACCCCTCCACTTT; CDR3: CASSKRTGENSPLHF
J: TRBJ2-7; V: TRBV3-1/TRBV3-2; length: 14; D: TRBD2; size: -; DNA: TGTGCCAGCAGCCAAGAGGGAGGGAGGGGCGAGCAGTACTTC; CDR3: CASSQEGGRGEQYF
J: TRBJ2-5; V: TRBV24-1; length: 15; D: TRBD2; size: -; DNA: TGTGCCACCAGTGATTTTTTGGGGGGGTTGGAGACCCAGTACTTC; CDR3: CATSDFLGGLETQYF
J: TRBJ2-7; V: TRBV19; length: 11; D: -; size: -; DNA: TGTGCCAGTAGTACGGGCTACGAGCAGTACTTC; CDR3: CASSTGYEQYF
J: TRBJ2-7; V: TRBV28; length: 17; D: TRBD1; size: -; DNA: TGTGCCAGCAGTTTAACTCTACCCCGGGACAGGGACTACGAGCAGTACTTC; CDR3: CASSLTLPRDRDYEQYF
J: TRBJ1-5; V: TRBV6-2/TRBV6-3; length: 14; D: TRBD1; size: once; DNA: TGTGCCAGCAGTATGACAGGGGGCAATCAGCCCCAGCATTTT; CDR3: CASSMTGGNQPQHF
J: TRBJ1-2; V: TRBV12-3/TRBV12-4; length: 11; D: TRBD1; size: -; DNA: TGTGCCACCGCGACAGGGAAAGGCTACACCTTC; CDR3: CATATGKGYTF
J: TRBJ2-7; V: TRBV3-1/TRBV3-2; length: 13; D: -; size: -; DNA: TGTGCCAGCAGCCAAAGTGAGAGCTACGAGCAGTACTTC; CDR3: CASSQSESYEQYF
J: TRBJ2-3; V: TRBV29-1; length: 14; D: -; size: -; DNA: TGCAGCGTTGAAGGGCCCCGAGGGACAGATACGCAGTATTTT; CDR3: CSVEGPRGTDTQYF
J: TRBJ1-2; V: TRBV12-3/TRBV12-4; length: 12; D: -; size: -; DNA: TGTGCCAGCAAAGGACAATTCTATGGCTACACCTTC; CDR3: CASKGQFYGYTF
J: TRBJ1-2; V: TRBV15; length: 13; D: -; size: -; DNA: TGTGCCACCAGCAGAGATGGGAGATATGGCTACACCTTC; CDR3: CATSRDGRYGYTF
J: TRBJ1-6; V: TRBV12-3/TRBV12-4; length: 13; D: -; size: once; DNA: TGTGCCAGCAGTTTAGGACAGAATTCACCCCTCCACTTT; CDR3: CASSLGQNSPLHF
J: TRBJ2-1; V: TRBV11-2; length: 13; D: -; size: -; DNA: TGTGCCAGCAGCCGTGAAGCGGGTAATGAGCAGTTCTTC; CDR3: CASSREAGNEQFF
J: TRBJ2-7; V: TRBV4-1; length: 14; D: -; size: -; DNA: TGCGCCAGCAGCCCTGGCGGCGTCTCGGACGAGCAGTACTTC; CDR3: CASSPGGVSDEQYF